Listed here is a single T cell receptor beta chain. The data were taken from a study of blood T cell repertoires in COVID-19. Study in general: Sources were T cells, B-cell-depleted T cells, or PBMCs; the material itself was cDNA or gDNA.

The data were produced by immunoSEQ multiplex PCR, yet TCRdb's version contains in-frame clones alone and is incomplete. The table includes approximately 80,000 clones, roughly 88% detected once. The CDR3 is 18 residues long. J gave up 5 bases and V 5 bases, and 17 bases lay outside the gene matches. Germline V gene sequence: CDR1 SGHVS, CDR2 FQNEAQ. The clonotype originates from a man between 45 and 60 years old with active COVID-19. The sequencing input was peripheral blood. This chain uses TRBV7-8 with TRBJ2-5; 10 bases are shared with TRBD2. CDR3 in DNA: TGTGCCAGCAGCCCCAGTGGGCTAGCGGGAGATGCGTGGGAGACCCAGTACTTC. Translated, it gives CASSPSGLAGDAWETQYF.